This T cell receptor beta chain was sequenced for a study of CD8+ T cells in alopecia areata. Study-wide context: Treated patients swallowed 5 to 10 mg of oral tofacitinib twice daily.

Reverse transcription of extracted RNA yielded cDNA, which provided the sequencing template. Libraries were prepared by immunoSEQ multiplex PCR; TCRdb keeps only in-frame clonotypes and omits some of them. This sample has about 190,000 clones, with approximately 60% found just once. Germline values: CDR1 SQVTM, CDR2 ANQGSEA. Trimming left V 3 bases short and J 7 bases short, with 7 bases between. The CDR3 contains 11 residues. The treatment is: oral pan-JAK inhibitor, 5-10 mg twice daily. Alopecia areata patients provided lesional scalp punch biopsies and peripheral blood, both collected for the study.

This TCR came from a human donor with alopecia areata. This specimen consisted of CD4+ T cells sorted from blood, obtained at week 4, from a patient treated with tofacitinib. The V call is TRBV29-1, the J call TRBJ2-4, with D uncertain. The chain's CDR3 is CSVEWANIQYF. Here the CDR3 DNA reads TGCAGCGTTGAGTGGGCGAACATTCAGTACTTC.